The rows below give T cell receptor beta chains drawn from one sample of a study of CD8+CD57+ T cells in acquired aplastic anemia. TCRdb processed the reads anew with MiXCR; each CDR3 protein has one entry. The table lists a few hundred thousand distinct CDR3 sequences, around 49% of them singletons. Sequenced sample: sorted CD4+, CD8+, or CD8+CD57+ T cells (not recorded which) from PBMCs. Receptors originate from a human donor with aplastic anemia. CDR3s include the opening cysteine and the closing phenylalanine or tryptophan. The D gene is left open where the match is weak.

CDR3aa	v_gene	d_gene	j_gene
CASSLDGQFNTGELFF	TRBV5-1	-	TRBJ2-2
CASIPPTDLYSNQPQHF	TRBV19	-	TRBJ1-5
CASSYVIGQGYNEQFF	TRBV6-5	TRBD1	TRBJ2-1
CASSLTLGPNYGYTF	TRBV5-1	-	TRBJ1-2
CASRAGTGGSGGTF	TRBV2	TRBD1	TRBJ1-2
CATSRDQDRGQETQYF	TRBV15	TRBD1	TRBJ2-5
CAISDGTSRETQYF	TRBV10-2	TRBD2	TRBJ2-5
CASSPGGSVPYTF	TRBV5-6	-	TRBJ1-2
CASSPYGDTLNTEAFF	TRBV5-1	-	TRBJ1-1
CASRIEEAPFYGYTF	TRBV19	-	TRBJ1-2
CASSLDIHEQYF	TRBV2	-	TRBJ2-7
CASSRGQGLPQHF	TRBV7-9	TRBD1	TRBJ1-5
CASSPDSGRTDTQYF	TRBV5-1	-	TRBJ2-3
CSGDRGTEAFF	TRBV29-1	TRBD1	TRBJ1-1
CASSQADSSYNSPLHF	TRBV3-1	-	TRBJ1-6
CASSLVGGFGVQYF	TRBV7-2	-	TRBJ2-5
CAISVMTTTDTQYF	TRBV10-3	-	TRBJ2-3
CASSQQGGEQPQHF	TRBV19	TRBD1	TRBJ1-5
CSARHGNENTEAFF	TRBV20-1	-	TRBJ1-1
CASSVEGGYEQYF	TRBV7-2	-	TRBJ2-7
CATSDLGGDGYTF	TRBV24-1	-	TRBJ1-2
CASSFGRGREETQYF	TRBV5-1	TRBD1	TRBJ2-5
CATSQGVRGTDTQYF	TRBV24-1	-	TRBJ2-3
CASSIAWDEQFF	TRBV19	-	TRBJ2-1
CATSSASVGQTQYF	TRBV15	-	TRBJ2-5
CASSPDSIGEKLFF	TRBV19	-	TRBJ1-4
CASSEGQGDLAFF	TRBV9	TRBD1	TRBJ1-1
CATSREEGGTGDYEQYF	TRBV15	TRBD1	TRBJ2-7
CASSQAVGGAADTQYF	TRBV3-1	TRBD2	TRBJ2-3
CATSRPGTGGYNEQFF	TRBV15	TRBD1	TRBJ2-1
CASSYDTYGYTF	TRBV5-1	-	TRBJ1-2
CATRDRTYEQYF	TRBV19	-	TRBJ2-7
CASSQVPGASGNTIYF	TRBV4-1	-	TRBJ1-3
CSADPGQGDGNQPQHF	TRBV20-1	TRBD1	TRBJ1-5
CAIAGQGAGYGYTF	TRBV10-3	TRBD1	TRBJ1-2
CASSPLRGDRVDEQYF	TRBV7-3	TRBD1	TRBJ2-7
CASSFDRTYEQYF	TRBV7-3	-	TRBJ2-7
CASSEVTSGGSDTQYF	TRBV2	TRBD2	TRBJ2-3
CASSLHRGGLTTDTQYF	TRBV7-2	-	TRBJ2-3
CASRKGQGLEQYF	TRBV2	TRBD1	TRBJ2-7
CSARSYSGTGVYSPLHF	TRBV20-1	TRBD1	TRBJ1-6
CATSRDVGAGRDEQYF	TRBV15	-	TRBJ2-7
CASSNKGAPNYEQYF	TRBV7-2	-	TRBJ2-7